Here is one T cell receptor (beta chain) with its context. The antigen is not known. Reanalyzing the 5' RACE reads, TCRdb keeps one entry per CDR3 protein, without DNA. Recorded for this sample: 250,000 to 300,000 distinct CDR3 sequences. The CDR3 is 12 residues long. Per germline, CDR1 SGHTS and CDR2 YDEGEE. The data derive from a study of T cells expressing NK-cell markers. Study observations and caveats: Similarly, these clonotypes led the CD3+CD56-NKG2C+ fraction as well in a few donors. Of the CD8+ T cells in over five donors, about 1.0-7.5% belonged to dominant NKG2C+ clonotypes.

The chain joins TRBV5-8 to TRBJ2-1. This sequence was found in a man between 18 and 35 years old in good health. The specimen was blood T cells: a sorted CD56 or NKG2C T cell subset, CD4+ or CD8+ T cells, or bulk PBMC T cells (not recorded which). The CDR3 reads CASSLARDMLFF.